One and the same sample provided the 26 T cell receptor beta chains below, sequenced in a study of cytomegalovirus exposure and HLA in healthy donors. Amplification used 60 Vbeta primers and 13 Jbeta primers. Libraries were prepared by immunoSEQ multiplex PCR; TCRdb keeps only in-frame clonotypes and omits some of them. The sample records over 85,000 clones, about 90% being singletons. Specimen: PBMCs. Receptors originate from a man aged 35-49 years in good health and CMV-seronegative.

This clone appeared once. The V and J genes are TRBV7-2 and TRBJ1-3; 9 bases match TRBD1. The CDR3 totals 17 residues. V was pared by 3 bases and J by 0 bases, with 6 bases of the junction left unmatched. Germline CDR1 reads SGHTA; CDR2 reads FQGNSA. CDR3 protein: CASSLGGQGLSGNTIYF. The CDR3 bases are TGTGCCAGCAGCTTGGGGGGACAGGGACTCTCTGGAAACACCATATATTTT. Using reference TRBV7-2 and TRBJ1-3 for the parts outside the CDR3, the full variable domain is GAGVSQSPSNKVTEKGKDVELRCDPISGHTALYWYRQSLGQGLEFLIYFQGNSAPDKSGLPSDRFSAERTGGSVSTLTIQRTQQEDSAVYLCASSLGGQGLSGNTIYFGEGSWLTVV.

The V gene is TRBV29-1, the J gene TRBJ2-1; TRBD2 matches at 11 bases. Looked up from germline, CDR1 is SQVTM and CDR2 is ANQGSEA. This CDR3 has 13 amino acids. V trimming: 3 bases; J trimming: 6 bases; junction bases outside the gene matches: 1. This CDR3 reads CSVEGLAVNEQFF. DNA for the CDR3: TGCAGCGTTGAGGGACTAGCGGTCAATGAGCAGTTCTTC.

The genes are TRBV18 and TRBJ1-6; the match to TRBD1 covers 9 bases. The length of the CDR3 is 13 residues. Trimming took 6 bases from V and 9 from J; bases not matched to a gene: 3. Per germline, CDR1 KGHSH and CDR2 LQKENI. The CDR3 bases are TGTGCCAGCTCTTCGGACAGGGGTTCACCCCTCCACTTT. It translates to CASSSDRGSPLHF.

The gene calls are TRBV14 and TRBJ1-1, with TRBD1 identical over 8 bases. V shed 4 bases, J shed 6 bases, and the junction held 7 bases outside the gene matches. The CDR3 covers 14 residues. CDR1 SGHDN and CDR2 FVKESK come from the germline V gene. The CDR3 bases are TGTGCCAGCAGCCGCCAGGGGGCAGGGGCTGAAGCTTTCTTT. The encoded protein is CASSRQGAGAEAFF. Combining the CDR3 with reference TRBV14 and TRBJ1-1 gives the whole variable domain EAGVTQFPSHSVIEKGQTVTLRCDPISGHDNLYWYRRVMGKEIKFLLHFVKESKQDESGMPNNRFLAERTGGTYSTLKVQPAELEDSGVYFCASSRQGAGAEAFFGQGTRLTVV.

The chain carries TRBV7-2 and TRBJ1-1; D is perhaps TRBD1 (5 bases). The V end lost 6 bases, the J end lost 1 base, and 15 bases lay between the germline ends. Germline V CDR1 and CDR2: SGHTA, FQGNSA. This CDR3 is 15 amino acids long. The CDR3 DNA is TGTGCCAGCAGTTCCGGACAACCGGGGAACACTGAAGCTTTCTTT. Its protein product is CASSSGQPGNTEAFF.

CDR3: CASSPEQGGYYGYTF. CDR3 nucleotide sequence: TGTGCCAGCAGCCCTGAGCAGGGGGGATACTATGGCTACACCTTC. The V and J genes are TRBV7-2 and TRBJ1-2; TRBD1 agrees at 7 bases. The junction had 9 bases not matched to a gene; V was cut back by 5 bases and J by 3 bases. The CDR3 is made up of 15 amino acids. Germline V gives CDR1 SGHTA, CDR2 FQGNSA.

The CDR3 region is CASSSPTGGDRGYTF. The CDR3 DNA is TGTGCCAGCAGTTCGCCGACAGGGGGGGATCGTGGCTACACCTTC. This chain links TRBV28 with TRBJ1-2; 9 positions agree with TRBD1. Germline V gene data show CDR1 as MDHEN and CDR2 as SYDVKM. Trimming cost V 4 bases and J 7 bases; bases outside gene matches: 10. CDR3 length equals 15 residues.

V usage is TRBV27 and J usage is TRBJ1-2; 11 nucleotides match TRBD1. V shed 8 bases, J shed 8 bases, and the junction held 10 bases outside the gene matches. The CDR3 is made up of 14 amino acids. Germline CDR1 is MNHEY and CDR2 is SMNVEV (reference sequence). CDR3: CASQGQGQGGGYTF. CDR3 bases: TGTGCCAGCCAGGGCCAGGGACAGGGGGGCGGCTACACCTTC.

This chain connects TRBV27 to TRBJ2-3; D gene unclear. CDR3 length: 13 residues. Trimming shortened V by 2 bases and J by 0 bases, and 3 bases separated the two germline ends. Germline V CDR1 and CDR2: MNHEY, SMNVEV (reference sequence). The chain's CDR3 is CASSLRSTDTQYF. CDR3 DNA sequence: TGTGCCAGCAGTTTACGGAGCACAGATACGCAGTATTTT.

The chain employs TRBV5-1 and TRBJ1-1; D uncertain. The CDR3 runs to 13 residues. V shed 1 base and J shed 4 bases, with 8 bases lying between them. Germline V CDR1 and CDR2: SGHRS, YFSETQ. CDR3 in DNA: TGCGCCAGCAGCTTGACCCCAGGCACTGAAGCTTTCTTT. Its protein product is CASSLTPGTEAFF.

The chain has TRBV27 and TRBJ2-2; 10 nucleotides line up with TRBD2. Germline V CDR1 and CDR2: MNHEY, SMNVEV (reference sequence). The length of the CDR3 is 16 residues. Trimming removed 3 bases from V and 6 bases from J; junction bases left unmatched: 7. CDR3 loop: CASSFPSGGAAGELFF. CDR3 nucleotide sequence: TGTGCCAGCAGTTTCCCGAGCGGGGGGGCCGCCGGGGAGCTGTTTTTT.

This clone has only one observation. The CDR3 region is CASKGQGARVNTEAFF. Here the CDR3 DNA reads TGTGCCAGCAAGGGACAGGGGGCGAGGGTGAACACTGAAGCTTTCTTT. The chain couples TRBV2 to TRBJ1-1; 12 bases line up with TRBD1. The J segment lost 0 bases and the V segment lost 7 bases, leaving 6 bases of the junction unmatched. The CDR3 is 16 amino acids. Looked up from germline, CDR1 is SNHLY and CDR2 is FYNNEI.

The chain couples TRBV7-9 to TRBJ1-4; weak D call: TRBD1 (6 bases). With 5 bases removed from V and 0 bases from J, the gap between germline ends came to 10 bases. CDR1 is SEHNR and CDR2 is FQNEAQ in the germline V gene (reference sequence). This CDR3 is built from 15 residues. This chain's CDR3 is CASSTQGPTNEKLFF. CDR3 DNA: TGTGCCAGCAGCACACAGGGTCCAACTAATGAAAAACTGTTTTTT. The variable domain in full, with the rest retrieved from reference TRBV7-9 and TRBJ1-4, is DTGVSQNPRHKITKRGQNVTFRCDPISEHNRLYWYRQTLGQGPEFLTYFQNEAQLEKSRLLSDRFSAERPKGSFSTLEIQRTEQGDSAMYLCASSTQGPTNEKLFFGSGTQLSVL.

This clone has only a few counts. The chain is built from TRBV27 and TRBJ1-5; unclear D gene. The CDR3 consists of 13 residues. V was pared by 6 bases and J by 6 bases, with 12 bases between. Germline V CDR1 and CDR2: MNHEY, SMNVEV (reference sequence). The CDR3 DNA follows: TGTGCCAGCAGGAGGGTCCTCGGTCAGCCCCAGCATTTT. Translation: CASRRVLGQPQHF.

CDR3 coding DNA: TGCGCCAGCAGCCAAGAAAGCCGGGGAGGGGATACGCAGTATTTT. Translating gives CASSQESRGGDTQYF. The chain couples TRBV4-1 to TRBJ2-3, with 7 bases aligning to TRBD2. The CDR3 has 15 amino acids. From germline, CDR1 is MGHRA and CDR2 YSYEKL. Trimming removed 0 bases from V and 6 bases from J; junction bases left unmatched: 6.

The chain couples TRBV5-1 to TRBJ2-6, with D perhaps TRBD2 (7 bases). The germline V gene encodes CDR1 SGHRS and CDR2 YFSETQ. V lost 0 bases and J lost 2, with 9 bases in between. The CDR3 has 16 residues. The CDR3 DNA follows: TGCGCCAGCAGCTTGGGCGGGGGCGCTGGGGCCAACGTCCTGACTTTC. Protein: CASSLGGGAGANVLTF. The full variable domain, with the rest looked up from reference TRBV5-1 and TRBJ2-6, is KAGVTQTPRYLIKTRGQQVTLSCSPISGHRSVSWYQQTPGQGLQFLFEYFSETQRNKGNFPGRFSGRQFSNSRSEMNVSTLELGDSALYLCASSLGGGAGANVLTFGAGSRLTVL.

The rearrangement links TRBV5-8 to TRBJ1-6, with D hard to call. Germline assignment: CDR1 SGHTS and CDR2 YDEGEE. Trimming stripped 5 bases from V and 12 bases from J, with 21 bases between. The CDR3 runs to 15 residues. The CDR3 DNA reads TGTGCCAGCAGGCCCTCCGAGGGTCTAATACGACCCCTCCACTTT. It translates to CASRPSEGLIRPLHF.

Only one count was recorded for this clone. V is TRBV14 and J is TRBJ2-1, with 10 positions matching TRBD2. Germline V gene lookup returns CDR1 SGHDN and CDR2 FVKESK. This CDR3 comprises 15 residues. V lost 4 bases to trimming and J lost 9 bases; unmatched junction nucleotides: 9. The CDR3 DNA reads TGTGCCAGCAGCCTTCCTAGCGGGGGCGGCTCTGAGCAGTTCTTC. Protein product: CASSLPSGGGSEQFF.

The chain links TRBV5-1 to TRBJ1-6; the match to TRBD1 covers 9 bases. This CDR3 spans 15 amino acids. Germline lookup yields CDR1 SGHRS and CDR2 YFSETQ. Trimming cost V 0 bases and J 10 bases; bases outside gene matches: 5. CDR3 in DNA: TGCGCCAGCAGCTTGGGAACAGGGGGCCAGTCACCCCTCCACTTT. It translates to CASSLGTGGQSPLHF.

The chain has TRBV28 and TRBJ1-2; tentative D call: TRBD1 (5 bases). V was trimmed by 1 base and J by 4 bases, leaving 13 bases between them. This CDR3 is built from 15 residues. Germline CDR1 MDHEN, CDR2 SYDVKM. CDR3 bases: TGTGCCAGCAGTTTATTGGGCAGGGATCTCTATGGCTACACCTTC. Its protein is CASSLLGRDLYGYTF.

This sequence joins TRBV4-3 and TRBJ1-2; no definite D call. With 3 bases removed from V and 0 bases from J, the gap between germline ends came to 8 bases. The CDR3 has 14 amino acids. Germline values: CDR1 LGHNA, CDR2 YSLEER. Here the CDR3 DNA reads TGCGCCAGCAGCCAGGCGGTTCCTAACTATGGCTACACCTTC. Its translation is CASSQAVPNYGYTF.

The chain recombines TRBV7-2 with TRBJ1-5; no definite D call. The germline V gene encodes CDR1 SGHTA and CDR2 FQGNSA. Trimming cost V 1 base and J 4 bases, with 5 bases left between them. This CDR3 contains 13 residues. The chain's CDR3 is CASSLVQNQPQHF. The CDR3, as DNA: TGTGCCAGCAGCTTAGTCCAGAATCAGCCCCAGCATTTT.

The chain is built from TRBV30 and TRBJ2-7, with 8 bases identical to TRBD1. Germline lookup yields CDR1 GTSNPN and CDR2 SVGIG (reference sequence). V shed 2 bases, J shed 2 bases, and the junction held 5 bases outside the gene matches. This CDR3 is 14 amino acids long. DNA of the CDR3: TGTGCCTGGAGTTGCCCACAGGGGGCCTACGAGCAGTACTTC. Translating it yields CAWSCPQGAYEQYF.

Points on this clone: An end of the junction does not agree with germline; a read error may underlie this. The genes are TRBV29-1 and TRBJ1-1, with TRBD1 identical over 7 bases. Germline V gene data show CDR1 as SQVTM and CDR2 as ANQGSEA. This CDR3 has 13 residues. CDR3 amino acids: CSVEGGQNAEAFF. The CDR3 region has the DNA TGCAGCGTTGAAGGGGGACAGAACGCTGAAGCTTTCTTT.

V is TRBV6-5 and J is TRBJ1-1; tentative D call: TRBD1 (6 bases). The CDR3 has 16 residues. Deletions cut 0 bases from V and 4 bases from J, with 15 bases between. Germline V gene sequence: CDR1 MNHEY, CDR2 SVGAGI. The CDR3 DNA reads as TGTGCCAGCAGTTACTCGAATGGGGGCGCGGGCACTGAAGCTTTCTTT. Protein: CASSYSNGGAGTEAFF.

The chain links TRBV7-8 to TRBJ2-5, with TRBD1 as a possible D gene (6 bases). The CDR3 runs 15 residues. The V end was cut by 6 bases, the J end by 3 bases, with 17 bases between. Germline V lookup: CDR1 SGHVS, CDR2 FQNEAQ. CDR3 sequence reads: CASRVWGRVEETQYF. CDR3 DNA sequence: TGTGCCAGCAGGGTTTGGGGGCGCGTGGAAGAGACCCAGTACTTC. Full variable domain (outside the CDR3, taken from reference TRBV7-8 and TRBJ2-5): GAGVSQSPRYKVAKRGQDVALRCDPISGHVSLFWYQQALGQGPEFLTYFQNEAQLDKSGLPSDRFFAERPEGSVSTLKIQRTQQEDSAVYLCASRVWGRVEETQYFGPGTRLLVL.